These 17 T cell receptor beta chains share one sample of origin, sequenced in a study of early T cells in non-severe SARS-CoV-2 infection. TCRdb re-derived calls from the 5' RACE reads in MiXCR, one entry per CDR3 protein. The sample has around 76,000 distinct CDR3 sequences, more than 10% seen once. The sample consisted of whole blood. Receptors originate from an adult who was a healthcare worker with PCR-confirmed SARS-CoV-2 infection or an uninfected control (not recorded which).

The chain links TRBV28 to TRBJ1-6; 9 nucleotides align to TRBD1. V trimming: 4 bases; J trimming: 7 bases; junction bases outside the gene matches: 2. Germline CDR1 is MDHEN and CDR2 is SYDVKM. The CDR3 length is 14 residues. The CDR3 region has the DNA TGTGCCAGCAGTTCCGGACAGGGGAATTCACCCCTCCACTTT. This gives the protein CASSSGQGNSPLHF.

This clonotype has ten or more counts. V is TRBV20-1 and J is TRBJ1-5, with 9 nucleotides matching TRBD1. The CDR3 is made up of 16 amino acids. Trimming cost V 0 bases and J 6 bases; bases outside gene matches: 9. The V gene's germline CDR1 is DFQATT and CDR2 SNEGSKA (reference sequence). This CDR3 is CSAREETGGVGQPQHF. The CDR3 bases are TGCAGTGCTAGAGAAGAAACAGGGGGCGTAGGTCAGCCCCAGCATTTT.

This clonotype has just a few counts. J is TRBJ2-7 and V is TRBV9; possible D gene TRBD2, 6 bases. V was pared by 3 bases and J by 3 bases, with 7 bases between. The CDR3 has 12 residues. The germline V gene encodes CDR1 SGDLS and CDR2 YYNGEE. CDR3 amino acids: CASSAGGYEQYF. The CDR3 DNA reads as TGTGCCAGCAGCGCCGGGGGCTACGAGCAGTACTTC.

In this sample, this clonotype turned up a few times. The J gene is TRBJ2-7, the V gene TRBV20-1; TRBD2 agrees at 9 bases. V shed 6 bases, J shed 4 bases, and the junction held 10 bases outside the gene matches. Germline V gene lookup returns CDR1 DFQATT and CDR2 SNEGSKA (reference sequence). The CDR3 sequence is 14 residues long. CDR3 amino acids: CSAKGLASRYEQYF. For the CDR3, the DNA is TGCAGTGCCAAAGGACTAGCGAGTCGTTACGAGCAGTACTTC.

The V and J genes are TRBV6-5 and TRBJ2-1; the D is unclear. CDR1 MNHEY and CDR2 SVGAGI come from the germline V gene. CDR3 length: 16 residues. The V end lost 2 bases, the J end lost 5 bases, and 16 bases lay between the germline ends. The CDR3 sequence: CASSYGVDGPHNEQFF. CDR3 nucleotide sequence: TGTGCCAGCAGTTACGGGGTCGACGGGCCACACAATGAGCAGTTCTTC.

This clonotype was picked up many times. The V gene is TRBV7-8, the J gene TRBJ2-1; D gene uncertain. Deletions cut 5 bases from V and 9 bases from J, with 17 bases between. CDR1 and CDR2 (germline): SGHVS, FQNEAQ. This CDR3 is built from 14 residues. The CDR3 bases are TGTGCCAGCAGCGAGATGGGGAATTCTCTTGAGCAGTTCTTC. Residues: CASSEMGNSLEQFF.

This clonotype was detected ten times or more. The V and J genes are TRBV18 and TRBJ2-7; no firm D call. The CDR3 has 14 amino acids. Germline V gives CDR1 KGHSH, CDR2 LQKENI. The ends were cut back, 3 bases at V and 3 bases at J, with 12 bases in the middle. The CDR3 region is CASSPGAVGYEQYF. CDR3 DNA sequence: TGTGCCAGCTCACCGGGCGCAGTTGGCTACGAGCAGTACTTC.

There are a few counts of this clonotype. The gene calls are TRBV10-3 and TRBJ2-3; TRBD2 might be the D (6 bases). Deletions cut 5 bases from V and 6 bases from J, with 15 bases between. CDR1 and CDR2 from the germline V gene are ENHRY and SYGVKD. The CDR3 spans 14 residues. The CDR3 DNA reads TGTGCCATCAGTTCCGGGACTGCCACGGATACGCAGTATTTT. Its translation: CAISSGTATDTQYF.

The chain joins TRBV20-1 to TRBJ2-1; D is undetermined. The CDR3 has 15 amino acids. The germline CDR1 and CDR2 sequences are DFQATT and SNEGSKA (reference sequence). The ends were cut back, 5 bases at V and 2 bases at J, with 16 bases in the middle. The CDR3 loop reads CSAFTFSIPYNEQFF. In nucleotides, the CDR3 is TGCAGTGCTTTTACTTTTAGCATTCCCTACAATGAGCAGTTCTTC.

There are many counts of this clonotype. V usage is TRBV29-1 and J usage is TRBJ2-7, with 8 bases matching TRBD2. V was pared by 5 bases and J by 5 bases, with 11 bases of the junction left unmatched. The CDR3 sequence is 14 residues long. Germline CDR1 and CDR2: SQVTM and ANQGSEA. Written as DNA, the CDR3 is TGCAGCGTTAGGTTTAATAGCGGGATCAACGAGCAGTACTTC. Translated, it gives CSVRFNSGINEQYF.

This chain joins TRBV9 and TRBJ2-5, with 7 bases matching TRBD1. The CDR3 contains 17 residues. Germline CDR1 SGDLS, CDR2 YYNGEE. V was clipped by 4 bases and J by 7 bases; unmatched bases: 19. DNA for the CDR3: TGTGCCAGCAGCTCGGACCCTCGAAGGGGGCTCGAGGCGACCCAGTACTTC. Its protein is CASSSDPRRGLEATQYF.

This clonotype was counted a few times. DNA of the CDR3: TGTGCCAGCAGTTCGGGGACAGGGACCGAGACCCAGTACTTC. Its protein is CASSSGTGTETQYF. The V gene is TRBV7-8, the J gene TRBJ2-5; 9 bases are a match to TRBD1. The CDR3 is made up of 14 amino acids. Germline V lookup: CDR1 SGHVS, CDR2 FQNEAQ. Trimming at V came to 6 bases and at J to 5 bases, leaving 7 bases not matched to a gene.

The chain recombines TRBV18 with TRBJ2-5; D remains unclear. V was shortened by 2 bases and J by 3 bases, with 7 bases between the two germline ends. The germline CDR1 and CDR2 sequences are KGHSH and LQKENI. The length of the CDR3 is 13 residues. The CDR3 spells CASSPAQEETQYF. As DNA, the CDR3 is TGTGCCAGCTCACCAGCGCAGGAAGAGACCCAGTACTTC.

CDR3 coding DNA: TGTGCCAGCAGCTCCGGGGAGGGGACCAGGGAGACCCAGTACTTC. As protein: CASSSGEGTRETQYF. This chain links TRBV9 with TRBJ2-5; 7 positions agree with TRBD2. CDR1 and CDR2 (germline): SGDLS, YYNGEE. The J segment lost 5 bases and the V segment lost 4 bases, leaving 11 bases of the junction unmatched. The CDR3 loop spans 15 amino acids.

This clonotype has only a few counts. The J gene is TRBJ2-1, the V gene TRBV20-1; 8 nucleotides align to TRBD2. Germline V gene sequence: CDR1 DFQATT, CDR2 SNEGSKA (reference sequence). With 2 bases clipped from V and 2 bases from J, the junction kept 5 bases outside the gene matches. This CDR3 is built from 15 residues. CDR3 bases: TGCAGTGCTAGACCCTCGGGACTAGCCTACAATGAGCAGTTCTTC. Its protein is CSARPSGLAYNEQFF.

In its sample, this clonotype was seen many times. CDR3 bases: TGTGCCAGCAGCCGGGGGGACTCCTACAATGAGCAGTTCTTC. It encodes CASSRGDSYNEQFF. This chain connects TRBV28 to TRBJ2-1; 7 bases are shared with TRBD2. Germline assignment: CDR1 MDHEN and CDR2 SYDVKM. With 6 bases clipped from V and 0 bases from J, the junction kept 2 bases outside the gene matches. The CDR3 is 14 amino acids.

Many counts were recorded for this clonotype. This rearrangement joins TRBV29-1 to TRBJ2-2, with D perhaps being TRBD1 or TRBD2 (5 bases each). Trimming left V 6 bases short and J 4 bases short, with 12 bases between. The length of the CDR3 is 13 residues. CDR1 SQVTM and CDR2 ANQGSEA come from the germline V gene. The CDR3: CSVAGTGTGELFF. In DNA, the CDR3 is TGCAGCGTCGCCGGGACCGGCACCGGGGAGCTGTTTTTT.